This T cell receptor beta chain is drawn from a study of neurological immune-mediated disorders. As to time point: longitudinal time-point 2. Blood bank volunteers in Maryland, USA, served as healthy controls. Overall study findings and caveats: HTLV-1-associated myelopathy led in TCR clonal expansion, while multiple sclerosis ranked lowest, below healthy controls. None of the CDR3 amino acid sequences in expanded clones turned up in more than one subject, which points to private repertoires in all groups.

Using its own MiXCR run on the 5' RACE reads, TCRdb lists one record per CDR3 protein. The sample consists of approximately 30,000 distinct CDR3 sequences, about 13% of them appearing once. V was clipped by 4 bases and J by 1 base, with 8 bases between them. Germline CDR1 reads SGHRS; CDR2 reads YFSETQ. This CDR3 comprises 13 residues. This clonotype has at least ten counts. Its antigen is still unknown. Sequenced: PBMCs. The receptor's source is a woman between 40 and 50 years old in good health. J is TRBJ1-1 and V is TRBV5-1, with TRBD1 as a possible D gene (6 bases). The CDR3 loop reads CASSEGQNTEAFF. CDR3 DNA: TGCGCCAGCAGCGAGGGACAGAACACTGAAGCTTTCTTT.